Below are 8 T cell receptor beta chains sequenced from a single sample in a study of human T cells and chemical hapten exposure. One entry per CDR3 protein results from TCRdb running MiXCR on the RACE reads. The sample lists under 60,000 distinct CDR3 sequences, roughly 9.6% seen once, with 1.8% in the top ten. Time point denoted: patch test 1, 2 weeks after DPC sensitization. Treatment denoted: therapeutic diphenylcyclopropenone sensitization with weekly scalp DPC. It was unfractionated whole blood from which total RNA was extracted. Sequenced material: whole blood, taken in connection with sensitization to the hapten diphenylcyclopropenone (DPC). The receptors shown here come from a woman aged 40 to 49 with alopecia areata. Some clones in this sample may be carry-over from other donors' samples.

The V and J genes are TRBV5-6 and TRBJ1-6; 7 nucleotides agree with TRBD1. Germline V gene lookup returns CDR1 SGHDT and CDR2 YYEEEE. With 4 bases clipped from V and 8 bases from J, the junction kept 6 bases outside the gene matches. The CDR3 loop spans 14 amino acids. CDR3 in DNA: TGTGCCAGCAGCCTGACAGGGATTGATTCACCCCTCCACTTT. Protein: CASSLTGIDSPLHF.

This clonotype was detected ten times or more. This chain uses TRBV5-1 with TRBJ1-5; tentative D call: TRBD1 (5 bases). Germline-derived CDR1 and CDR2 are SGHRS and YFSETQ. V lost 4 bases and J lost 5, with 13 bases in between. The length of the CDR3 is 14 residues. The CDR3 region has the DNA TGCGCCAGCAGCATCGGGACGGATGATCAGCCCCAGCATTTT. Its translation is CASSIGTDDQPQHF.

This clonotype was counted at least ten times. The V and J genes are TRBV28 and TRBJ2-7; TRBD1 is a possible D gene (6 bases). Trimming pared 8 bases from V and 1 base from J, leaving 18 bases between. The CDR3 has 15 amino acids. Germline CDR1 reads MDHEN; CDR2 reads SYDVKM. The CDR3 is CASLMATGSSYEQYF. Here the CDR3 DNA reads TGTGCCAGCCTGATGGCGACAGGCTCGTCCTACGAGCAGTACTTC.

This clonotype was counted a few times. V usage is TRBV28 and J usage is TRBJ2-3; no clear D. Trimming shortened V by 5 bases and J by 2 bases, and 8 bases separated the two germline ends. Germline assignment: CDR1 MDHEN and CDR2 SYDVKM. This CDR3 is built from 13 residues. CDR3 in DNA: TGTGCCAGCAGTCGGCCCAACACAGATACGCAGTATTTT. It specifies CASSRPNTDTQYF.

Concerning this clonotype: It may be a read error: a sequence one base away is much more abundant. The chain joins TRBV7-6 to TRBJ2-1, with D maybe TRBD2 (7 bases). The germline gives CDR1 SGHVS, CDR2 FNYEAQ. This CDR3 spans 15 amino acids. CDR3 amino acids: CVSSLSGTQYNEQFF. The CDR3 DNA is TGTGTCAGCAGTCTCAGCGGGACACAATACAATGAGCAGTTCTTC.

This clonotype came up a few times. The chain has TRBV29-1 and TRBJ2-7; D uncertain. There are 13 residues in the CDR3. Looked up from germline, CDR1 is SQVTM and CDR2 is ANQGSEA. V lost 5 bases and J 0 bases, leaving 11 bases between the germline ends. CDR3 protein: CSVYSSASYEQYF. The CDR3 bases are TGCAGCGTTTACTCCAGCGCCTCCTACGAGCAGTACTTC.

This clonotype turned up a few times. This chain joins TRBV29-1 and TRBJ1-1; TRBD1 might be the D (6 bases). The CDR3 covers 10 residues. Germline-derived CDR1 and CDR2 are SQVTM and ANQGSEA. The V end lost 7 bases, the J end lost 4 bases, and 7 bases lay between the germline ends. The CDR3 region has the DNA TGCAGCGCCAGGGGCACTGAAGCTTTCTTT. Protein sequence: CSARGTEAFF.

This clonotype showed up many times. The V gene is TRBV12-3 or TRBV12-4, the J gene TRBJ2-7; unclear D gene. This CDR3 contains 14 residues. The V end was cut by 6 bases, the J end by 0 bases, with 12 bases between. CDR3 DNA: TGTGCCAGCAGCAAGGACGGCAACTCCTACGAGCAGTACTTC. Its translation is CASSKDGNSYEQYF.